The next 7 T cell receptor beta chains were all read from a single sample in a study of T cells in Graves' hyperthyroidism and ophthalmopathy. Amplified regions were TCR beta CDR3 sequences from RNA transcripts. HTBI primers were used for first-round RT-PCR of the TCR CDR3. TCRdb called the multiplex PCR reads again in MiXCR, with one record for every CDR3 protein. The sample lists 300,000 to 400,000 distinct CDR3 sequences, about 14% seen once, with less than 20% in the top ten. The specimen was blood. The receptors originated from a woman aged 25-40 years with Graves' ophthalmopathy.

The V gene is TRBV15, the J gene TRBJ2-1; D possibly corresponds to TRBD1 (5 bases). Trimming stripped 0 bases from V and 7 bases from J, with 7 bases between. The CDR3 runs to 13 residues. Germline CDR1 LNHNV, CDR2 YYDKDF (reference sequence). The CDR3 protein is CATSREGVNEQFF. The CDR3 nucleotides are TGTGCCACCAGCAGAGAAGGGGTAAATGAGCAGTTCTTC.

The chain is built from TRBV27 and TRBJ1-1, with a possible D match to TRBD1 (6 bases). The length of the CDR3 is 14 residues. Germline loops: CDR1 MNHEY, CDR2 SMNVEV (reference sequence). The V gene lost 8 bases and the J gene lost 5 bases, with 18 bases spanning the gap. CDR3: CASAIIGGGTEAFF. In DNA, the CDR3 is TGTGCCAGCGCAATTATAGGGGGTGGAACTGAAGCTTTCTTT.

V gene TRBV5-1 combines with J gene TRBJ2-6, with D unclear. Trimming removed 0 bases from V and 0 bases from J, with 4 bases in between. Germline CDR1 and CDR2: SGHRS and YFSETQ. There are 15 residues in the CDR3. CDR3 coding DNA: TGCGCCAGCAGCTTGGGTGCCTCTGGGGCCAACGTCCTGACTTTC. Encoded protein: CASSLGASGANVLTF.

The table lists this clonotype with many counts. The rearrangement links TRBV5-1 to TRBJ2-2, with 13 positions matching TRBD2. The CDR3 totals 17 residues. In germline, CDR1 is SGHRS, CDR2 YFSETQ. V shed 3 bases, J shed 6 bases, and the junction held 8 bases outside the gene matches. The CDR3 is CASSSRTSGGSAGELFF. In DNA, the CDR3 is TGCGCCAGCAGCTCCCGGACTAGCGGGGGCTCGGCCGGGGAGCTGTTTTTT.

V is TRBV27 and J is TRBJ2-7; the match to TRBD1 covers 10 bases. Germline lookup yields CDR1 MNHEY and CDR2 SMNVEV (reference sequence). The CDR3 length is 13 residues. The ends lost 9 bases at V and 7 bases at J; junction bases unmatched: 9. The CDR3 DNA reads TGTGCCAGTAAATGGACAGGGGGGAGGGAGCAGTACTTC. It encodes CASKWTGGREQYF.

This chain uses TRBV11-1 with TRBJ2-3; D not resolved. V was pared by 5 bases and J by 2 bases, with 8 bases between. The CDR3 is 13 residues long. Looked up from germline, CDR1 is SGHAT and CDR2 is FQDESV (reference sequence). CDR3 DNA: TGTGCCAGCAGCGCGCCACCCACAGATACGCAGTATTTT. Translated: CASSAPPTDTQYF. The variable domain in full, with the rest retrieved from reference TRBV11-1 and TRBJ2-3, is EAEVAQSPRYKITEKSQAVAFWCDPISGHATLYWYRQILGQGPELLVQFQDESVVDDSQLPKDRFSAERLKGVDSTLKIQPAELGDSAMYLCASSAPPTDTQYFGPGTRLTVL.

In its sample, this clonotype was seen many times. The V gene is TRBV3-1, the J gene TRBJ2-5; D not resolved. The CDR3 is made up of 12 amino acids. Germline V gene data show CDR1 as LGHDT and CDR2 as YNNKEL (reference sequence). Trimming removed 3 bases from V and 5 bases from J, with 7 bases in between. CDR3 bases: TGTGCCAGCAGCCAGTTGTGGGAGACCCAGTACTTC. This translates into CASSQLWETQYF.